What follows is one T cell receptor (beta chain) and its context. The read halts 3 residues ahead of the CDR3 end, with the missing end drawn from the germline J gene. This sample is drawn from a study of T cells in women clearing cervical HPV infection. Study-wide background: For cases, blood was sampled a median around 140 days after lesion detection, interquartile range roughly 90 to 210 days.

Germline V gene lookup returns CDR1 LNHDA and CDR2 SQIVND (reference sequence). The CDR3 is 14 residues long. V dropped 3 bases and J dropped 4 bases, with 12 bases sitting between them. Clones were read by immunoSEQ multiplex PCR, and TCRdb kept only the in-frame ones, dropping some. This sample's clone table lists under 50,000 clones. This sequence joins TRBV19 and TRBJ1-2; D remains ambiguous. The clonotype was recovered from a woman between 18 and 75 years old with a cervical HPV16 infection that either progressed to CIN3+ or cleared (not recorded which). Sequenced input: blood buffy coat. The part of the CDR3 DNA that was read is TGTGCCAGTAGTATCGCGACTGAGATCTATGGC. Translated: CASSIATEIYG. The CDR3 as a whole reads CASSIATEIYGYTF.